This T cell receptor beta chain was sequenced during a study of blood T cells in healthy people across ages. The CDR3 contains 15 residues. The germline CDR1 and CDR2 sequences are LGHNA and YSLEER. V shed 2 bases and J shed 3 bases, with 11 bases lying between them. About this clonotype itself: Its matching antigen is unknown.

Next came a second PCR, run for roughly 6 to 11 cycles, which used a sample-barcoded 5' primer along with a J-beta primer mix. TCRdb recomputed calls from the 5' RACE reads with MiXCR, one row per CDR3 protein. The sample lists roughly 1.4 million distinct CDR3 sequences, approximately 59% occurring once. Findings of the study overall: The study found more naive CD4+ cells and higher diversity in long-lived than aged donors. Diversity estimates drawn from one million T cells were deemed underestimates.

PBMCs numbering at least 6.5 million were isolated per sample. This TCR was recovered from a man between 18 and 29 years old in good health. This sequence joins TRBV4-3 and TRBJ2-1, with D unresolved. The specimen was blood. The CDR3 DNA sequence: TGCGCCAGCAGCCAATTGGAAGGGATCTACAATGAGCAGTTCTTC. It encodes CASSQLEGIYNEQFF.